The source of this TCR beta chain is a study of cytomegalovirus exposure and HLA in healthy donors. 60 Vbeta and 13 Jbeta primers were used in PCR. The repertoire was sequenced with immunoSEQ multiplex PCR; TCRdb's copy has only in-frame clones and lacks some. The data hold approximately 190,000 clones, with roughly 80% observed a single time. This clone was observed a few times. Its target is not known. Study-level points and caveats: When presence/absence was analysed, sequencing depth was taken to be roughly uniform across donors. A later analysis found most CMV-associated TCR beta chains apparently HLA-restricted. Researchers catalogued some 160 TCR beta chains as cytomegalovirus-associated.

This clonotype was obtained from a woman aged 18-29 years in good health and CMV-seronegative. Sequenced material: PBMCs.

The CDR3 DNA reads TGTGCCAGCAGTTCCATACTAGCGGGAGGGTGGGAGACCCAGTACTTC. The encoded protein is CASSSILAGGWETQYF. This rearrangement joins TRBV28 to TRBJ2-5; TRBD2 matches 13 bases. CDR1 MDHEN and CDR2 SYDVKM come from the germline V gene. J lost 5 bases, V lost 4 bases, and 7 bases had no gene match. The CDR3 length is 16 residues.